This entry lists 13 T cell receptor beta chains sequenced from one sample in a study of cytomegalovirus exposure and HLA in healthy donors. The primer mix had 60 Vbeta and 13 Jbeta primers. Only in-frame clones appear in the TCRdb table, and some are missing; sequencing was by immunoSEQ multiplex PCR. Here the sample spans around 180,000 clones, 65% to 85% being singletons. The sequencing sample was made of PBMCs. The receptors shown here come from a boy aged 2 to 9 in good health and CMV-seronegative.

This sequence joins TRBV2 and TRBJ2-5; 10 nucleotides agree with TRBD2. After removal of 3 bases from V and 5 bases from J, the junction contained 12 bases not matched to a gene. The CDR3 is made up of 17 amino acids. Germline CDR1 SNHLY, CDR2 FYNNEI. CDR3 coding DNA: TGTGCCAGCAGTGATAAAAGTCCTAGCGGGGGCCGGGAGACCCAGTACTTC. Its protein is CASSDKSPSGGRETQYF.

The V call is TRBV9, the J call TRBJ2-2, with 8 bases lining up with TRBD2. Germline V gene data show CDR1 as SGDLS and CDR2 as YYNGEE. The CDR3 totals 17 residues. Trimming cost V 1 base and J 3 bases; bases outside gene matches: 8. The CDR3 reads CASSVTTGGPDTGELFF. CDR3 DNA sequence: TGTGCCAGCAGCGTAACTACGGGGGGGCCGGACACCGGGGAGCTGTTTTTT.

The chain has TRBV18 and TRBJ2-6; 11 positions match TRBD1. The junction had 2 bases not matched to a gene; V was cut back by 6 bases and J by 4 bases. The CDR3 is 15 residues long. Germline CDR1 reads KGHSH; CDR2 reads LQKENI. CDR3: CASSGQGAGANVLTF. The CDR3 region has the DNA TGTGCCAGCTCCGGACAGGGGGCCGGGGCCAACGTCCTGACTTTC.

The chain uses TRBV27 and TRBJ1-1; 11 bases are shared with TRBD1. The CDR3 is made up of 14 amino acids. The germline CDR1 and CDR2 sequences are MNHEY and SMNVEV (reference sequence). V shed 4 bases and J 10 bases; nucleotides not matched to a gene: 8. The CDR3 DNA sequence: TGTGCCAGCAGTTCCCCGGGACAGGGGGAAGTAGCTTTCTTT. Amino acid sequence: CASSSPGQGEVAFF.

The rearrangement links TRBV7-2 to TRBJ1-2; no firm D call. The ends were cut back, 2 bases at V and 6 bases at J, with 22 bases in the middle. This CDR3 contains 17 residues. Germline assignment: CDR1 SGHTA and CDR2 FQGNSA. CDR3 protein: CASSLNGNAEYYNGYTF. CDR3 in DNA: TGTGCCAGCAGCTTAAACGGGAACGCGGAGTACTATAATGGCTACACCTTC. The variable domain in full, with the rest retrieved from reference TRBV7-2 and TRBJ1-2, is GAGVSQSPSNKVTEKGKDVELRCDPISGHTALYWYRQSLGQGLEFLIYFQGNSAPDKSGLPSDRFSAERTGGSVSTLTIQRTQQEDSAVYLCASSLNGNAEYYNGYTFGSGTRLTVV.

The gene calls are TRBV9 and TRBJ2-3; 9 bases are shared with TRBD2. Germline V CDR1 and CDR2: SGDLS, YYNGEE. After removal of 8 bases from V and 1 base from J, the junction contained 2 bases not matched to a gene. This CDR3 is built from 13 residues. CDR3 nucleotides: TGTGCCAGTGCGGGGGGGCGCACAGATACGCAGTATTTT. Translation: CASAGGRTDTQYF.

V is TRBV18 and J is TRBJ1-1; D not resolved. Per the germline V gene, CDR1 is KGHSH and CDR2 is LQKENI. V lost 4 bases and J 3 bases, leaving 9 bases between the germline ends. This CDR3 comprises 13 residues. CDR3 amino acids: CASSLARDTEAFF. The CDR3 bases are TGTGCCAGCTCACTCGCGAGGGACACTGAAGCTTTCTTT.

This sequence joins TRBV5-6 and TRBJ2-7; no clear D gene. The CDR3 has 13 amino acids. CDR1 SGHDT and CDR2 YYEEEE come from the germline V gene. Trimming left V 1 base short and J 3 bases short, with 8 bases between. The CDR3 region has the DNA TGTGCCAGCAGCTTGAACAGTCGCTACGAGCAGTACGTC. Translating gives CASSLNSRYEQYV.

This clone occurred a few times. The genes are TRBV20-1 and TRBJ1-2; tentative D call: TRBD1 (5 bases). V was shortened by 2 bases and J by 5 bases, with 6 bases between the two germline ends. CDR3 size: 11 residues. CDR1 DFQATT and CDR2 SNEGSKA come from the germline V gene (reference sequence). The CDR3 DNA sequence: TGCAGTGCTAGACAGGGTTATGGCTACACCTTC. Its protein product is CSARQGYGYTF.

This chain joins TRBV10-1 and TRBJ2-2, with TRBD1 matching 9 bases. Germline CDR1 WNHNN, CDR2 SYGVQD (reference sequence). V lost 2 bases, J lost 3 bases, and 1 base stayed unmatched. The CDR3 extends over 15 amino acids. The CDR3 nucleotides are TGCGCCAGCAGTGAGGGGACAGGGTACACCGGGGAGCTGTTTTTT. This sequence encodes CASSEGTGYTGELFF.

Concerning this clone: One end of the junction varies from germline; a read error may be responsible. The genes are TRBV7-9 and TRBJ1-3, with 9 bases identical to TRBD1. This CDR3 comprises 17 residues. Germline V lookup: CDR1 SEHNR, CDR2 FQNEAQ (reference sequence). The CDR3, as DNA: TGTTCCAGCAGCCGGCCCTTCCGGGACAGGGTAAAGAACACCATATATTTT. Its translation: CSSSRPFRDRVKNTIYF.

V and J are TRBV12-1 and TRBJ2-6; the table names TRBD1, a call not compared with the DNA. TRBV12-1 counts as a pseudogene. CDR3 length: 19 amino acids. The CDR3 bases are TGTGCCAGCAGCTTTGCTGAACAGGGAGAATTCTCTGGGGCCAACGTCCTGACTTTC. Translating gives CASSFAEQGEFSGANVLTF.

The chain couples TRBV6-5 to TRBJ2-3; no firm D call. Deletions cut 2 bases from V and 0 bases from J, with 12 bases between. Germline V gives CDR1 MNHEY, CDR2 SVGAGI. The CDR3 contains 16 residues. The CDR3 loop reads CASSYGDLSSTDTQYF. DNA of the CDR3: TGTGCCAGCAGTTACGGAGACCTCTCTAGCACAGATACGCAGTATTTT.